A selection of T cell receptor beta chains follows, all from one sample in a study of T cell responses to AZD1222 COVID-19 vaccine. Sequenced by immunoSEQ multiplex PCR; TCRdb stores in-frame clones only, minus some. The data contain roughly 140,000 clones, roughly 90% of them singletons. The sequencing here drew on peripheral blood, taken 28 days after the second AZD1222 dose. Receptor source: an adult who received the AZD1222 COVID-19 vaccine. The CDR3 runs from the conserved cysteine through the conserved F or W. The order of the fields is CDR3 DNA, CDR3 protein, D gene, V gene, J gene, clone size. D genes are given only for firm matches. Not all rows give a size; the values are once, few, many and, for expanded clones, a class.

cdr3_nt: TGTGCCACCGGGGAAGAGGCGGGGGGCGGTTACGAGCAGTACTTC
cdr3_aa: CATGEEAGGGYEQYF
d_call: TRBD2
v_call: TRBV15
j_call: TRBJ2-7
clone_size: -

cdr3_nt: TGTGCCAGTAGCGACCAGGGACAGGCCCTTCGAAGACTGTTTTTT
cdr3_aa: CASSDQGQALRRLFF
d_call: TRBD1
v_call: TRBV19
j_call: TRBJ1-4
clone_size: few

cdr3_nt: TGTGCCAGTAGTATACCGGGACAGGGGACCTATTTCGATAAAAACATTCAGTACTTC
cdr3_aa: CASSIPGQGTYFDKNIQYF
d_call: TRBD1
v_call: TRBV19
j_call: TRBJ2-4
clone_size: -

cdr3_nt: TGCGCCAGCAGCCAAGTCCCTGGGATCGGAGGTGAGCAGTTCTTC
cdr3_aa: CASSQVPGIGGEQFF
d_call: -
v_call: TRBV4-1
j_call: TRBJ2-1
clone_size: -

cdr3_nt: TGCAGCGTTGGGGAAGGCTCCTACAATGAGCAGTTCTTC
cdr3_aa: CSVGEGSYNEQFF
d_call: -
v_call: TRBV29-1
j_call: TRBJ2-1
clone_size: -

cdr3_nt: TGCAGCGTAGAGACAGGGAGGAACACTGAAGCTTTCTTT
cdr3_aa: CSVETGRNTEAFF
d_call: TRBD1
v_call: TRBV29-1
j_call: TRBJ1-1
clone_size: -

cdr3_nt: TGTGCCAGCAGTCAGGGGGCAGTAATCGGCGGGAGTAACTATGGCTACACCTTC
cdr3_aa: CASSQGAVIGGSNYGYTF
d_call: TRBD1
v_call: TRBV25-1
j_call: TRBJ1-2
clone_size: once

cdr3_nt: TGTGCCTGGAGCCTAGGGATCCACACCGGGGAGCTGTTTTTT
cdr3_aa: CAWSLGIHTGELFF
d_call: -
v_call: TRBV30
j_call: TRBJ2-2
clone_size: once

cdr3_nt: TGTGCCAGCAGTCCACAGGGGCAATATGGCTACACCTTC
cdr3_aa: CASSPQGQYGYTF
d_call: TRBD1
v_call: TRBV7-2
j_call: TRBJ1-2
clone_size: few

cdr3_nt: TGTGCCAGCAGCACCACTAGCGGAGCTTGGGAGACCCAGTACTTC
cdr3_aa: CASSTTSGAWETQYF
d_call: TRBD2
v_call: TRBV6-5
j_call: TRBJ2-5
clone_size: -

cdr3_nt: TGTGCCAGCAGCCGGGCGGGGATGGAAGCCAAAAACATTCAGTACTTC
cdr3_aa: CASSRAGMEAKNIQYF
d_call: -
v_call: TRBV27
j_call: TRBJ2-4
clone_size: -

cdr3_nt: TGTGCCAGCAGTGACCGCCGCGGGGGGTCCTACGAGCAGTACTTC
cdr3_aa: CASSDRRGGSYEQYF
d_call: TRBD2
v_call: TRBV6-4
j_call: TRBJ2-7
clone_size: -

cdr3_nt: TGTGCCAGCAGTTACGGGGGGGAGACGAGTGGCTACACCTTC
cdr3_aa: CASSYGGETSGYTF
d_call: -
v_call: TRBV6-2/TRBV6-3
j_call: TRBJ1-2
clone_size: -

cdr3_nt: TGTGCCAGCAGTCCGTTTCCGAACGGTGAAGCTTTCTTT
cdr3_aa: CASSPFPNGEAFF
d_call: -
v_call: TRBV2
j_call: TRBJ1-1
clone_size: -

cdr3_nt: TGTGCCAGCACCCCAGGAGGGACACTAGCCAAAAACATTCAGTACTTC
cdr3_aa: CASTPGGTLAKNIQYF
d_call: -
v_call: TRBV11-2
j_call: TRBJ2-4
clone_size: -

cdr3_nt: TGTGCCAGCAGCTTGGCGGGGCCGTCGGACACCATATATTTT
cdr3_aa: CASSLAGPSDTIYF
d_call: -
v_call: TRBV5-8
j_call: TRBJ1-3
clone_size: -

cdr3_nt: TGTGCCAGCAGCTTAGCGGGAGAGAACACAGATACGCAGTATTTT
cdr3_aa: CASSLAGENTDTQYF
d_call: -
v_call: TRBV7-8
j_call: TRBJ2-3
clone_size: -

cdr3_nt: TGTGCCAGCAGAACTCAAACGCGTGGCACTGAAGCTTTCTTT
cdr3_aa: CASRTQTRGTEAFF
d_call: -
v_call: TRBV11-2
j_call: TRBJ1-1
clone_size: -

cdr3_nt: TGCGCCAGCAGCCCCCCCCGCGGGAGGGGTTACGAGCAGTACTTC
cdr3_aa: CASSPPRGRGYEQYF
d_call: TRBD2
v_call: TRBV4-1
j_call: TRBJ2-7
clone_size: -

cdr3_nt: TGTGCCAGCCTGTGGGAGGGCCGGACCGGGGAGCTGTTTTTT
cdr3_aa: CASLWEGRTGELFF
d_call: TRBD2
v_call: TRBV6-6
j_call: TRBJ2-2
clone_size: -

cdr3_nt: TGTGCCAGCAGCCCCACGGCGGATAACTATGGCTACACCTTC
cdr3_aa: CASSPTADNYGYTF
d_call: -
v_call: TRBV7-9
j_call: TRBJ1-2
clone_size: -

cdr3_nt: TGCGCCAGCAGCCACACGGGACAGGGGGGCTACACCTTC
cdr3_aa: CASSHTGQGGYTF
d_call: TRBD1
v_call: TRBV23-1
j_call: TRBJ1-2
clone_size: once

cdr3_nt: TGTGCCAGTAGTATTGGAGGGTCTGGGGCCAACGTCCTGACTTTC
cdr3_aa: CASSIGGSGANVLTF
d_call: -
v_call: TRBV19
j_call: TRBJ2-6
clone_size: -

cdr3_nt: TGTGCCAGCACCATGGAGCAACCACCGAATGAGCAGTTCTTC
cdr3_aa: CASTMEQPPNEQFF
d_call: -
v_call: TRBV5-5
j_call: TRBJ2-1
clone_size: -

cdr3_nt: TGTGCCAGCAGCCCCTTCGGGGGAGGGAATGAGCAGTTCTTC
cdr3_aa: CASSPFGGGNEQFF
d_call: TRBD2
v_call: TRBV4-2
j_call: TRBJ2-1
clone_size: -